Listed here are 18 T cell receptor beta chains from one sample, sequenced in a study of cytomegalovirus exposure and HLA in healthy donors. PCR amplification relied on 60 Vbeta primers (plus 13 Jbeta primers). Data came from immunoSEQ multiplex PCR; TCRdb stores just in-frame clones and leaves some out. This repertoire shows more than 90,000 clones, approximately 80% found once; its top ten account for around 4.9%. The sample taken for sequencing was PBMCs. The receptors originated from a man over 45 in good health and CMV-seropositive.

The rearrangement links TRBV5-1 to TRBJ1-6; D not resolved. Looked up from germline, CDR1 is SGHRS and CDR2 is YFSETQ. Between the trimmed V and J ends, which lost 2 bases and 2 bases, there was a span of 11 bases. The CDR3 spans 16 residues. The CDR3 loop is CASSFGLRTYNSPLHF. As DNA, the CDR3 is TGCGCCAGCAGCTTTGGCCTCAGGACCTATAATTCACCCCTCCACTTT.

V usage is TRBV6-5 and J usage is TRBJ1-1; D not resolved. The V and J ends lost 2 bases and 1 base respectively, with 8 bases between them. The CDR3 is 14 residues long. CDR1 and CDR2 (germline): MNHEY, SVGAGI. The CDR3 DNA follows: TGTGCCAGCAGTTACCGAAGGAGGAACACTGAAGCTTTCTTT. Translated, it gives CASSYRRRNTEAFF.

This chain connects TRBV7-9 to TRBJ1-1; no reliable D call. Trimming pared 5 bases from V and 8 bases from J, leaving 15 bases between. The CDR3 totals 13 residues. Germline loops: CDR1 SEHNR, CDR2 FQNEAQ (reference sequence). The DNA of the CDR3 is TGTGCCAGCAGCGCATACGACGCGGGGGAAGCTTTCTTT. It is translated as CASSAYDAGEAFF.

The chain recombines TRBV28 with TRBJ1-2; weak D call: TRBD1 (6 bases). Germline V gives CDR1 MDHEN, CDR2 SYDVKM. The CDR3 length is 14 residues. The V end lost 6 bases, the J end lost 7 bases, and 18 bases lay between the germline ends. The CDR3 is CASRFVGGIGGYTF. The CDR3 nucleotides read TGTGCCAGCAGATTCGTAGGGGGTATTGGTGGCTACACCTTC.

This chain connects TRBV5-1 to TRBJ2-3; 12 bases match TRBD1. V lost 4 bases, J lost 5 bases, and 11 bases stayed unmatched. CDR1 SGHRS and CDR2 YFSETQ come from the germline V gene. This CDR3 is 17 amino acids long. CDR3 sequence (DNA): TGCGCCAGCAGCGTGGGGGTGGGACAGGGGGCGAAAGATACGCAGTATTTT. It is translated as CASSVGVGQGAKDTQYF.

This rearrangement joins TRBV9 to TRBJ2-3, with D possibly TRBD1 on 5 matching bases. The V gene's germline CDR1 is SGDLS and CDR2 YYNGEE. The V and J ends lost 4 bases and 7 bases respectively, with 10 bases between them. This CDR3 comprises 12 residues. CDR3 sequence (DNA): TGTGCCAGCAGCTTAAGGGGAAATACGCAGTATTTT. It translates to CASSLRGNTQYF.

The chain recombines TRBV4-1 with TRBJ1-2; 8 positions agree with TRBD1. Germline V CDR1 and CDR2: MGHRA, YSYEKL. V lost 0 bases and J lost 5; bases outside the gene matches: 8. The CDR3 is made up of 16 amino acids. CDR3 coding DNA: TGCGCCAGCAGCCAAGATGTTACAGGGGGGCGATATGGCTACACCTTC. It specifies CASSQDVTGGRYGYTF.

This chain uses TRBV6-5 with TRBJ1-2; 7 bases map to TRBD1. V shed 0 bases and J 8 bases; nucleotides not matched to a gene: 12. CDR3 length: 16 amino acids. The germline V gene encodes CDR1 MNHEY and CDR2 SVGAGI. In DNA, the CDR3 is TGTGCCAGCAGTTACTCGAAAGACAGGGTTGGTTCAGGCTACACCTTC. It codes for CASSYSKDRVGSGYTF.

In this sample, this clone turned up once. This chain joins TRBV5-1 and TRBJ2-1; D might be TRBD1 (6 bases). This CDR3 comprises 15 residues. Deletions cut 4 bases from V and 12 bases from J, with 23 bases between. Germline CDR1 and CDR2: SGHRS and YFSETQ. The CDR3 DNA sequence: TGCGCCAGCAGCCCAGGAGTTGACAAAGGGGGTAGGCAGTTCTTC. It specifies CASSPGVDKGGRQFF.

The J gene is TRBJ2-1, the V gene TRBV5-1; 8 positions agree with TRBD1. This CDR3 is built from 15 residues. Germline V gene sequence: CDR1 SGHRS, CDR2 YFSETQ. J lost 4 bases, V lost 4 bases, and 7 bases had no gene match. CDR3 region: CASSLRGQEYNEQFF. Written as DNA, the CDR3 is TGCGCCAGCAGCCTGCGGGGACAGGAGTACAATGAGCAGTTCTTC.

The chain has TRBV6-1 and TRBJ1-1, with a possible D match to TRBD1 (5 bases). Germline CDR1 is MNHNS and CDR2 is SASEGT. The V gene lost 7 bases and the J gene lost 6 bases, with 15 bases spanning the gap. The CDR3 is 13 amino acids. DNA for the CDR3: TGTGCCAGCACCAGACAGCCCCTACCTGAAGCTTTCTTT. Encoded protein: CASTRQPLPEAFF.

This chain connects TRBV6-5 to TRBJ1-1, with TRBD1 matching 9 bases. The CDR3 runs to 14 residues. Germline V CDR1 and CDR2: MNHEY, SVGAGI. V gave up 8 bases and J gave up 4 bases; unmatched junction bases: 8. The CDR3 DNA sequence: TGTGCCAGCGGACCTACGGGACAGGGCACTGAAGCTTTCTTT. Translation: CASGPTGQGTEAFF.

The chain recombines TRBV30 with TRBJ1-2, with TRBD1 as a possible D gene (5 bases). V lost 0 bases to trimming and J lost 1 base, with 6 bases between them. Per the germline V gene, CDR1 is GTSNPN and CDR2 is SVGIG (reference sequence). The CDR3 is 13 residues long. In DNA form, the CDR3 reads TGTGCCTGGAGTGTAGACAGTAACTATGGCTACACCTTC. This sequence encodes CAWSVDSNYGYTF.

This clone was observed once. The chain couples TRBV9 to TRBJ2-2; 9 bases align to TRBD1. This CDR3 has 15 residues. Germline-derived CDR1 and CDR2 are SGDLS and YYNGEE. V lost 10 bases to trimming and J lost 5 bases; unmatched junction nucleotides: 12. DNA of the CDR3: TGTGCCGGCCGACAGGACAGGGGTGAAACCGGGGAGCTGTTTTTT. It is translated as CAGRQDRGETGELFF. Together with reference TRBV9 and TRBJ2-2, the CDR3 gives the full variable domain: DSGVTQTPKHLITATGQRVTLRCSPRSGDLSVYWYQQSLDQGLQFLIQYYNGEERAKGNILERFSAQQFPDLHSELNLSSLELGDSALYFCAGRQDRGETGELFFGEGSRLTVL.

The V and J genes are TRBV7-7 and TRBJ1-2; D gene ambiguous. CDR1 is SSHAT and CDR2 is FNYEAQ in the germline V gene (reference sequence). This CDR3 is 13 amino acids long. V was trimmed by 5 bases and J by 3 bases, leaving 10 bases between them. DNA of the CDR3: TGTGCCAGCAGCCTAGAGAGGGACTATGGCTACACCTTC. As protein: CASSLERDYGYTF. Combining the CDR3 with reference TRBV7-7 and TRBJ1-2 gives the whole variable domain GAGVSQSPRYKVTKRGQDVTLRCDPISSHATLYWYQQALGQGPEFLTYFNYEAQPDKSGLPSDRFSAERPEGSISTLTIQRTEQRDSAMYRCASSLERDYGYTFGSGTRLTVV.

The CDR3 region is CASTGQPLTGELFF. The CDR3, as DNA: TGTGCCAGCACGGGACAGCCCTTAACCGGGGAGCTGTTTTTT. V and J are TRBV27 and TRBJ2-2; 7 nucleotides match TRBD1. Germline V lookup: CDR1 MNHEY, CDR2 SMNVEV (reference sequence). J was trimmed by 5 bases and V by 7 bases; bases with no gene match: 7. This CDR3 is built from 14 residues.

This rearrangement joins TRBV6-1 to TRBJ2-7; D is undetermined. Per the germline V gene, CDR1 is MNHNS and CDR2 is SASEGT. The CDR3 loop spans 14 amino acids. Trimming took off 5 bases at V and 1 base at J, with 12 bases between the two ends. The CDR3 region has the DNA TGTGCCAGCAGTTTACAGTCGGCATCCTACGAGCAGTACTTC. Residues: CASSLQSASYEQYF.

In DNA, the CDR3 is TGTGCCATCAAGGGGGGGGGACAGGGACATGGCTACACCTTC. This gives the protein CAIKGGGQGHGYTF. The genes are TRBV10-3 and TRBJ1-2, with 9 bases aligning to TRBD1. CDR1 ENHRY and CDR2 SYGVKD come from the germline V gene. There are 14 residues in the CDR3. The V and J ends lost 7 bases and 6 bases, in that order; junction bases with no gene match: 9.